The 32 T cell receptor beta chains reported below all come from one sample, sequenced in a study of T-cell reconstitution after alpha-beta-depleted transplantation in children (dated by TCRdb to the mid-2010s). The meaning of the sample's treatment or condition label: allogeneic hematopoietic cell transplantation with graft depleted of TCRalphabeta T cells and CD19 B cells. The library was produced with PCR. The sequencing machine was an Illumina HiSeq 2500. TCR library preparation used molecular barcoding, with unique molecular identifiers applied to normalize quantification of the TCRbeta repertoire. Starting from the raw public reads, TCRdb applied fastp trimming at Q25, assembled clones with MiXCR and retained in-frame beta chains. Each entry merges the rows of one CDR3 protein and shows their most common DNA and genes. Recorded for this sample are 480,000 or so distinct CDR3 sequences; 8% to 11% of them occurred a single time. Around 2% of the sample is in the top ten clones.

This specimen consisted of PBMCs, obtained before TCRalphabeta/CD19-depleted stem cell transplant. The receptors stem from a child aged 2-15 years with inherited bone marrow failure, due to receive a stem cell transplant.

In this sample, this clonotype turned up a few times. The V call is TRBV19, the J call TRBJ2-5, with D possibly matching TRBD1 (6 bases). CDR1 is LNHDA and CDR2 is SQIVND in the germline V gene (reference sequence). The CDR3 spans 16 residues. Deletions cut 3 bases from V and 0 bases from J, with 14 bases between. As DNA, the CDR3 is TGTGCCAGTAGTATTTTTAGACGGACAGACCAAGAGACCCAGTACTTC. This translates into CASSIFRRTDQETQYF.

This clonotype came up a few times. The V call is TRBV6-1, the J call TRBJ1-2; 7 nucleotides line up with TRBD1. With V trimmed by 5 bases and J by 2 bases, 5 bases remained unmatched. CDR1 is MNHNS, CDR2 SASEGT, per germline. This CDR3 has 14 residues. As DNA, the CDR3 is TGTGCCAGCAGTAGACAGGGTCCCAACTATGGCTACACCTTC. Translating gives CASSRQGPNYGYTF.

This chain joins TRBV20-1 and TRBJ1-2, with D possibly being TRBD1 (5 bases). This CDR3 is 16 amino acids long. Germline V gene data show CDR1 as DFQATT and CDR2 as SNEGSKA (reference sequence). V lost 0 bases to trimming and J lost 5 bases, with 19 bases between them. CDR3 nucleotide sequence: TGCAGTGCTAGAGATGAAGTACAGGAGGCGCGGTATGGCTACACCTTC. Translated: CSARDEVQEARYGYTF.

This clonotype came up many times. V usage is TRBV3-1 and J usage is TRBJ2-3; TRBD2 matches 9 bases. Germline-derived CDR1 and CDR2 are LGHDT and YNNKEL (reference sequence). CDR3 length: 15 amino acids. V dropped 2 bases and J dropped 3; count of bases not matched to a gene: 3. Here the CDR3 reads CASSQSAGGTDTQYF. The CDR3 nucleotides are TGTGCCAGCAGCCAATCAGCGGGAGGAACAGATACGCAGTATTTT.

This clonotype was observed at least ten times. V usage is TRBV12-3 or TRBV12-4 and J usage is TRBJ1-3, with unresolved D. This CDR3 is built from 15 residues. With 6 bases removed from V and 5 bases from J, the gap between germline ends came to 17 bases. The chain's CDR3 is CASRLYVGVRNTIYF. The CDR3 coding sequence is TGTGCCAGCAGACTTTACGTCGGTGTGAGAAACACCATATATTTT.

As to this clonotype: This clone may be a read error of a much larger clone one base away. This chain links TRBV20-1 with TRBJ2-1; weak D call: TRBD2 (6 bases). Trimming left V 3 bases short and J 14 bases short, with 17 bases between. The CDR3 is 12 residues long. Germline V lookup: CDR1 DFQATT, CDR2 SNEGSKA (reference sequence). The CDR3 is CSASPLASEEFF. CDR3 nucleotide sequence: TGCAGTGCTAGCCCTCTAGCGTCCGAGGAGTTCTTC.

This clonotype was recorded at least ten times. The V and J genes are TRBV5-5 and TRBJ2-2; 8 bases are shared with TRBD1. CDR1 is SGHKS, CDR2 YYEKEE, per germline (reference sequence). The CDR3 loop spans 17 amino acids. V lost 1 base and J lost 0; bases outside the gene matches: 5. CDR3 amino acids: CASSLSKDRANTGELFF. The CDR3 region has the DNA TGTGCCAGCAGCTTGTCCAAGGACAGGGCGAACACCGGGGAGCTGTTTTTT.

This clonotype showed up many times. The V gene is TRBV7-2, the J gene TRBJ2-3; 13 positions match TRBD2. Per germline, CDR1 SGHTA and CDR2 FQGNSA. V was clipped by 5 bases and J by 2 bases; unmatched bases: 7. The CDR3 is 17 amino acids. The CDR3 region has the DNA TGTGCCAGCAGCCGATGGGGACTAGCGGGATCCACAGATACGCAGTATTTT. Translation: CASSRWGLAGSTDTQYF. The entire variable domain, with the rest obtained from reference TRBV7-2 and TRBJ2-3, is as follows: GAGVSQSPSNKVTEKGKDVELRCDPISGHTALYWYRQSLGQGLEFLIYFQGNSAPDKSGLPSDRFSAERTGGSVSTLTIQRTQQEDSAVYLCASSRWGLAGSTDTQYFGPGTRLTVL.

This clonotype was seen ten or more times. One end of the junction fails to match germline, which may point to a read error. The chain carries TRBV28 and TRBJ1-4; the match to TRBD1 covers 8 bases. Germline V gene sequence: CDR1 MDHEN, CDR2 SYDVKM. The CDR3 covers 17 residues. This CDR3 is CASSFSQGAPTNEKLFF. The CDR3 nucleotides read TGTGCCAGCAGTTTCTCGCAGGGGGCCCCAACTAATGAAAAACTTTTTTTT.

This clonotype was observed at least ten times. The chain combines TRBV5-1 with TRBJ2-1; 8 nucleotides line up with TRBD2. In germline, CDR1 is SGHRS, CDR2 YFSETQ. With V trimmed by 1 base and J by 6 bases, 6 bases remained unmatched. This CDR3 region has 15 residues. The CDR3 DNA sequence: TGCGCCAGCAGCTTGCGGGAGGGGTCCCGCAATGAGCAGTTCTTC. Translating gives CASSLREGSRNEQFF.

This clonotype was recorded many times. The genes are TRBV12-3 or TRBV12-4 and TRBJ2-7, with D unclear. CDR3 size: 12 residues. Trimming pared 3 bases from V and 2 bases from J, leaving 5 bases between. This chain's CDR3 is CASSFGTYEQYF. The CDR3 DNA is TGTGCCAGCAGTTTTGGCACCTACGAGCAGTACTTC.

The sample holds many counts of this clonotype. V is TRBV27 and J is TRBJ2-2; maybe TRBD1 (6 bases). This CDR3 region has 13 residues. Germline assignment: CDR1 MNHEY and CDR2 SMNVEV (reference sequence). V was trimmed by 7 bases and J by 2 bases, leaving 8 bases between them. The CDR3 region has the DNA TGTGCCAGCACGGGACACAACACCGGGGAGCTGTTTTTT. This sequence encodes CASTGHNTGELFF.

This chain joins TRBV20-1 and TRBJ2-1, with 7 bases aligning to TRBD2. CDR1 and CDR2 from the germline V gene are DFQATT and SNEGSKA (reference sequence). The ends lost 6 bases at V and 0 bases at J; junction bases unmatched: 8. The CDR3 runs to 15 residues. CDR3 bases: TGCAGTGCCACGACTAGCCCCAGCTCCTACAATGAGCAGTTCTTC. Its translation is CSATTSPSSYNEQFF.

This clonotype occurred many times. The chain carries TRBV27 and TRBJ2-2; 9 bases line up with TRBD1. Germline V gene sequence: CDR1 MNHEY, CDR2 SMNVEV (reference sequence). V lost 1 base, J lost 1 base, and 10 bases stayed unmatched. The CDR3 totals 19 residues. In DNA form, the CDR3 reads TGTGCCAGCAGTTTATTGTTTGTGTCGGGACAGGGGAACACCGGGGAGCTGTTTTTT. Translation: CASSLLFVSGQGNTGELFF.

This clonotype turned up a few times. DNA of the CDR3: TGTGCCTGGAGTGTAGCGGGAGGAAGCAATCAGCCCCAGCATTTT. It encodes CAWSVAGGSNQPQHF. The chain employs TRBV30 and TRBJ1-5; D remains ambiguous. Germline V CDR1 and CDR2: GTSNPN, SVGIG (reference sequence). Trimming cost V 0 bases and J 1 base, with 10 bases left between them. This CDR3 has 15 amino acids.

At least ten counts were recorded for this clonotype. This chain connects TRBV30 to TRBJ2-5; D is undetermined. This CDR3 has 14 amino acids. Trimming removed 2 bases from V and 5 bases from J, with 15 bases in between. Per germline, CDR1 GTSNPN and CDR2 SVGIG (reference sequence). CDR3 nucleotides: TGTGCCTGGAGTCTTTCATGGCCGAAGGAGACCCAGTACTTC. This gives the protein CAWSLSWPKETQYF. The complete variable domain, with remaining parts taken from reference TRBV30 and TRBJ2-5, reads SQTIHQWPATLVQPVGSPLSLECTVEGTSNPNLYWYRQAAGRGLQLLFYSVGIGQISSEVPQNLSASRPQDRQFILSSKKLLLSDSGFYLCAWSLSWPKETQYFGPGTRLLVL.

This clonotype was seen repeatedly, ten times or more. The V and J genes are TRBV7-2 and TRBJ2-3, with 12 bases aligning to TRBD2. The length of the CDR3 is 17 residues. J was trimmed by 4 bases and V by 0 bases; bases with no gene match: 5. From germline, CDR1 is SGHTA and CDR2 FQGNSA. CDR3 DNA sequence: TGTGCCAGCAGCTTAGCGGGGACTAGCGGGTTCTCAGATACGCAGTATTTT. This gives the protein CASSLAGTSGFSDTQYF.

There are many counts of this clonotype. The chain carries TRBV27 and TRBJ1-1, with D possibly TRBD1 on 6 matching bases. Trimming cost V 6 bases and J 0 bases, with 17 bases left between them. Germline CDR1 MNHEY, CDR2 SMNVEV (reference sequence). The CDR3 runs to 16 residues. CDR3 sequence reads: CASRPGQFRMNTEAFF. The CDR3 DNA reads TGTGCCAGCAGGCCCGGACAGTTCCGAATGAACACTGAAGCTTTCTTT.

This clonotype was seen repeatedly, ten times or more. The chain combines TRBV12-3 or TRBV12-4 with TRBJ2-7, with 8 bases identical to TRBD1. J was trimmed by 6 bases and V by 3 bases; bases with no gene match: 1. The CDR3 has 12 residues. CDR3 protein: CASSFGQGEQYF. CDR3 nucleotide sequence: TGTGCCAGCAGTTTTGGACAGGGCGAGCAGTACTTC.

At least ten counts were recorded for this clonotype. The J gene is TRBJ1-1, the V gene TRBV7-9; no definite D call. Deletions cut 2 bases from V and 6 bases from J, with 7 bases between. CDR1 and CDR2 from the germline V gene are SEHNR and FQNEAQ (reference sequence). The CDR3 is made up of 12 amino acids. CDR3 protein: CASSLTYAEAFF. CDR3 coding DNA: TGTGCCAGCAGCTTAACTTACGCTGAAGCTTTCTTT.

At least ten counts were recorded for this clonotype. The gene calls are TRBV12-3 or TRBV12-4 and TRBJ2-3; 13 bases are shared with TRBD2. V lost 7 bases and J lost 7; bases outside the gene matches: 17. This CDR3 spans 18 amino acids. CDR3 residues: CASTPLFKTSGRSNTQYF. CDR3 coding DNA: TGTGCCAGCACCCCATTATTTAAGACTAGCGGGAGGTCGAATACGCAGTATTTT.

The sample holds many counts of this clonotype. The CDR3 here is CASSSLADRNEQYF. The CDR3 coding sequence is TGTGCCAGCAGTTCCCTAGCGGATAGGAACGAGCAGTACTTC. This sequence joins TRBV27 and TRBJ2-7; TRBD2 aligns across 7 bases. Germline V gene data show CDR1 as MNHEY and CDR2 as SMNVEV (reference sequence). The ends lost 4 bases at V and 5 bases at J; junction bases unmatched: 8. The CDR3 covers 14 residues.

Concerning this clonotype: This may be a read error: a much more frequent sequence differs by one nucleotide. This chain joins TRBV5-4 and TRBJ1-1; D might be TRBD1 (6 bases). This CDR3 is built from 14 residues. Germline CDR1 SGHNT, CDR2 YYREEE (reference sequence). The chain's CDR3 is CASGLAGQRTEAFF. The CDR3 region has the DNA TGTGCCAGCGGCTTGGCCGGACAGAGGACTGAAGCTTTCTTT.

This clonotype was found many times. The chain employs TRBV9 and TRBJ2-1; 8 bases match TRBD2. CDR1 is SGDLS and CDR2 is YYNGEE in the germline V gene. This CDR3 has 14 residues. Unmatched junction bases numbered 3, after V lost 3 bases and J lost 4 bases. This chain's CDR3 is CASSDSGAYNEQFF. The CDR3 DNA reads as TGTGCCAGCAGCGATAGCGGGGCATACAATGAGCAGTTCTTC.

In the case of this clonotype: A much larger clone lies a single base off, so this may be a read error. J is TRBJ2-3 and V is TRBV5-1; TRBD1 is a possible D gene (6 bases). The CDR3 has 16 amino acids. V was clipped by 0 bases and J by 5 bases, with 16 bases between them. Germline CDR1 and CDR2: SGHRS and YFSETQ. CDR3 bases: TGCGCCAGCAGCTTGGGCCTTCAGATAGGGGGAGATACGCAGTATTTT. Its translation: CASSLGLQIGGDTQYF.

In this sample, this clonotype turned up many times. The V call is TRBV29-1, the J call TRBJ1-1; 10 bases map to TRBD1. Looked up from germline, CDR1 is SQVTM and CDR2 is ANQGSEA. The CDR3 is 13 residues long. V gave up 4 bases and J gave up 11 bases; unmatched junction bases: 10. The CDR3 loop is CSVGIDRGRWAFF. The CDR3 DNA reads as TGCAGCGTTGGCATTGACAGGGGGCGTTGGGCTTTCTTT.

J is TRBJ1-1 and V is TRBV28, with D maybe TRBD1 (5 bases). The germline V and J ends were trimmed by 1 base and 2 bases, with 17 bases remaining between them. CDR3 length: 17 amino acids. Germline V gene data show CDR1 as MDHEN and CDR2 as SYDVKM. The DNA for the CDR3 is TGTGCCAGCAGTTTATCGCTTTATAGGGGTACAAACACTGAAGCTTTCTTT. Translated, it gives CASSLSLYRGTNTEAFF.

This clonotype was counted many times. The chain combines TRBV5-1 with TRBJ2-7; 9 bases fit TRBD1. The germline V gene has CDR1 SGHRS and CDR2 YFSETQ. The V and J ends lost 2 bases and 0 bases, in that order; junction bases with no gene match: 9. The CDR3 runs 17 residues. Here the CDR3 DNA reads TGCGCCAGCAGCTTAGGCCCGGGACAGGGATCCTCCTACGAGCAGTACTTC. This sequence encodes CASSLGPGQGSSYEQYF.

CDR3 sequence: CASSLLAGGPHRYF. The CDR3 nucleotides are TGTGCCAGCAGCTTACTAGCGGGAGGCCCTCATCGGTACTTC. This chain connects TRBV7-2 to TRBJ2-7; 11 positions match TRBD2. This CDR3 has 14 amino acids. Germline V gene data show CDR1 as SGHTA and CDR2 as FQGNSA. Germline trimming cut 2 bases from V and 12 bases from J; bases unmatched to any gene: 9.

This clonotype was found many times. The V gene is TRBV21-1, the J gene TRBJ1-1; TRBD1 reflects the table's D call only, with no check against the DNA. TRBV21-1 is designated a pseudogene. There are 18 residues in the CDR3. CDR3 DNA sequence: TGTGCCAGCAGCGGGACGGGGATGACAGGGGCGCAGGACACTGAAGCTTTCTTT. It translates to CASSGTGMTGAQDTEAFF.

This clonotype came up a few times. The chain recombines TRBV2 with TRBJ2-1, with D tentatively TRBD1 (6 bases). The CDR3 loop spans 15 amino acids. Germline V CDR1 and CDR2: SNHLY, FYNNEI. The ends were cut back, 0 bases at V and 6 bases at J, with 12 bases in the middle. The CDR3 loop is CASSEAPRGSNEQFF. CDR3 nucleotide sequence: TGTGCCAGCAGTGAAGCGCCCAGGGGAAGCAATGAGCAGTTCTTC.

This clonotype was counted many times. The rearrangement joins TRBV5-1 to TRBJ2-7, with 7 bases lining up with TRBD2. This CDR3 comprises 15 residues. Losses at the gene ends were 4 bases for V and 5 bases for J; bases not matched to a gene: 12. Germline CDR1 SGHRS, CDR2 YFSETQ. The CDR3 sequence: CASSRGDGAIDEQYF. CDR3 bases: TGCGCCAGCAGCCGGGGGGATGGGGCAATCGACGAGCAGTACTTC.